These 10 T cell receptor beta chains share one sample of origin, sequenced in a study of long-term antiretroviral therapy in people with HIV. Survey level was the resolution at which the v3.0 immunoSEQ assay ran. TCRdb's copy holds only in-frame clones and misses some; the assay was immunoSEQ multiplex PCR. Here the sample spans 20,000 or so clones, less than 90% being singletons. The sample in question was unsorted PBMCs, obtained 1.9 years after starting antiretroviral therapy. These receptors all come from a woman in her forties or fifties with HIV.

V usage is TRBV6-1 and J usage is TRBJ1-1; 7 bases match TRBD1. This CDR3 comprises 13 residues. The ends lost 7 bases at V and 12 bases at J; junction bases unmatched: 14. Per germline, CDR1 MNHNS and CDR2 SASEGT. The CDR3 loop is CASTPETGIGTFF. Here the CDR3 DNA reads TGTGCCAGCACCCCAGAGACAGGGATCGGAACTTTCTTT.

The CDR3 nucleotides read TGTGCCATCAGTGAGTCGCCAGACCACGACACTGAAGCTTTCTTT. This translates into CAISESPDHDTEAFF. V is TRBV10-3 and J is TRBJ1-1, with D hard to call. The V and J ends lost 0 bases and 3 bases respectively, with 11 bases between them. The CDR3 totals 15 residues. Germline assignment: CDR1 ENHRY and CDR2 SYGVKD.

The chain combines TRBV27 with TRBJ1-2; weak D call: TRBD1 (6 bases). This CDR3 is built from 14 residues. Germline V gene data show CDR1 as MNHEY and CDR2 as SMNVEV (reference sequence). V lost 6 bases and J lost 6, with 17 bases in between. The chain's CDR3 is CASSSSGTYNGYTF. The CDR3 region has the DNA TGTGCCAGCAGCTCCTCCGGGACATACAATGGCTACACCTTC.

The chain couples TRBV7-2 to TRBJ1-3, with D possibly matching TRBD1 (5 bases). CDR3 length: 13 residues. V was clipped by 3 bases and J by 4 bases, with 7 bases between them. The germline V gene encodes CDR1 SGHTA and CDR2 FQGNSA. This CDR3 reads CASSFGQGNTIYF. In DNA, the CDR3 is TGTGCCAGCAGCTTCGGACAAGGAAACACCATATATTTT.

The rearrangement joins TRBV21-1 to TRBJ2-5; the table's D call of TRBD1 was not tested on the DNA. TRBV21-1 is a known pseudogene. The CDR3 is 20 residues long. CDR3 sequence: CASSKEVLWASTDPKETQYF. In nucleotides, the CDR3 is TGTGCCAGCAGCAAAGAGGTCTTGTGGGCTTCGACCGACCCGAAAGAGACCCAGTACTTC.

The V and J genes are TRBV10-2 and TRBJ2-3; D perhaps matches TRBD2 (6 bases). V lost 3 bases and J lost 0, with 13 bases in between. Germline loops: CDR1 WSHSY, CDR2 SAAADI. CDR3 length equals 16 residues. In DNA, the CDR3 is TGCGCCAGCAGTGAAAGTCTAGCGCCTAGCACAGATACGCAGTATTTT. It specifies CASSESLAPSTDTQYF.

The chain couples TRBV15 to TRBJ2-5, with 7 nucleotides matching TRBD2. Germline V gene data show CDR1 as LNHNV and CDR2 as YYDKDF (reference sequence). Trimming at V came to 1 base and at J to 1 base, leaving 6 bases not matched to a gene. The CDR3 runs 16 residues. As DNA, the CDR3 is TGTGCCACCAGCAGAGCCCTGGGGGGGGGCCAAGAGACCCAGTACTTC. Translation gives CATSRALGGGQETQYF.

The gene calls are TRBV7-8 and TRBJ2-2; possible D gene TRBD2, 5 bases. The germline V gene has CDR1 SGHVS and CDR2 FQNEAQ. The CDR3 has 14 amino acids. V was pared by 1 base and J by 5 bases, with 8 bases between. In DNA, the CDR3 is TGTGCCAGCAGCTTAGGCGGGCAGACCGGGGAGCTGTTTTTT. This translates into CASSLGGQTGELFF.

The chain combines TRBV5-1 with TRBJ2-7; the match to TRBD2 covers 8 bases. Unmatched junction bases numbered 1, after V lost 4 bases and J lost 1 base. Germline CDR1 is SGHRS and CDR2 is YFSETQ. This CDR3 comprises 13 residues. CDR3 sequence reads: CASSREGSYEQYF. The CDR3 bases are TGCGCCAGCAGCCGGGAGGGTTCCTACGAGCAGTACTTC.

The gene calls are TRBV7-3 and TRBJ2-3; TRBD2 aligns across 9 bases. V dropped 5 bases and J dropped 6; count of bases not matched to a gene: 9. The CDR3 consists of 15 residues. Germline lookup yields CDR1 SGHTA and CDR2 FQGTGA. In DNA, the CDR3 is TGTGCCAGCAGCCAAGCGGGGGGCCGGGAGGATACGCAGTATTTT. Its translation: CASSQAGGREDTQYF.